The rows below give T cell receptor beta chains drawn from one sample of a study of T cells in Graves' hyperthyroidism and ophthalmopathy. TCRdb re-called the multiplex PCR reads through MiXCR, storing one row per CDR3 protein. The table lists 600,000 to 650,000 distinct CDR3 sequences, less than 25% of them singletons. The sequenced material came from blood. The receptor source for this set is a man younger than 45 with Graves' ophthalmopathy. The CDR3 runs from the conserved cysteine through the conserved F or W. A D gene is named only where the DNA matches it firmly. A row's size may be missing; if present it is once, few, many or a size class.

clone_size: many
j_call: TRBJ1-2
v_call: TRBV6-1
d_call: TRBD1
cdr3_aa: CASDDRVKVGYTF
cdr3_nt: TGTGCCAGCGACGACAGGGTTAAGGTCGGCTACACCTTC

clone_size: NA
j_call: TRBJ2-3
v_call: TRBV29-1
d_call: TRBD2
cdr3_aa: CSVRPGTSGILDTQYF
cdr3_nt: TGCAGCGTCAGACCCGGGACTAGCGGCATTTTAGATACGCAGTATTTT

clone_size: NA
j_call: TRBJ1-1
v_call: TRBV30
d_call: NA
cdr3_aa: CAWSVNRVSEAFF
cdr3_nt: TGTGCCTGGAGTGTAAACAGAGTGTCTGAAGCTTTCTTT

clone_size: many
j_call: TRBJ2-1
v_call: TRBV24-1
d_call: NA
cdr3_aa: CATSVTGGSYNEQFF
cdr3_nt: TGTGCCACCAGTGTTACCGGGGGCTCCTACAATGAGCAGTTCTTC

clone_size: few
j_call: TRBJ2-5
v_call: TRBV20-1
d_call: NA
cdr3_aa: CSAPRGQTQYF
cdr3_nt: TGCAGTGCTCCCAGGGGTCAGACCCAGTACTTC

clone_size: NA
j_call: TRBJ2-7
v_call: TRBV20-1
d_call: NA
cdr3_aa: CSARAPQGDEQYF
cdr3_nt: TGCAGTGCTAGAGCTCCCCAGGGAGACGAGCAGTACTTC

clone_size: NA
j_call: TRBJ1-3
v_call: TRBV19
d_call: NA
cdr3_aa: CASSIEGDIGNTIYF
cdr3_nt: TGTGCCAGTAGTATAGAGGGAGACATCGGAAACACCATATATTTT

clone_size: NA
j_call: TRBJ2-7
v_call: TRBV3-1
d_call: NA
cdr3_aa: CASSPSGQGGYEQYF
cdr3_nt: TGTGCCAGCAGCCCGTCGGGGCAGGGGGGCTACGAGCAGTACTTC

clone_size: NA
j_call: TRBJ1-2
v_call: TRBV10-3
d_call: TRBD1
cdr3_aa: CAISESETGEPYGYTF
cdr3_nt: TGTGCCATCAGTGAGTCAGAGACAGGGGAGCCTTATGGCTACACCTTC

clone_size: NA
j_call: TRBJ2-7
v_call: TRBV7-9
d_call: TRBD2
cdr3_aa: CASSSGTSRGEQYF
cdr3_nt: TGTGCCAGCAGCTCCGGGACTAGCCGGGGCGAGCAGTACTTC

clone_size: many
j_call: TRBJ2-7
v_call: TRBV28
d_call: NA
cdr3_aa: CASSDIKDEQYF
cdr3_nt: TGTGCCAGCAGTGACATTAAGGACGAGCAGTACTTC

clone_size: NA
j_call: TRBJ1-1
v_call: TRBV10-3
d_call: TRBD1
cdr3_aa: CAISGTGVGNTEAFF
cdr3_nt: TGTGCCATCAGCGGGACAGGGGTAGGGAACACTGAAGCTTTCTTT

clone_size: NA
j_call: TRBJ2-6
v_call: TRBV2
d_call: NA
cdr3_aa: CASSERLTIINNSGANVLTF
cdr3_nt: TGTGCCAGCAGTGAAAGGCTGACTATAATAAATAACTCTGGGGCCAACGTCCTGACTTTC

clone_size: many
j_call: TRBJ1-2
v_call: TRBV30
d_call: NA
cdr3_aa: CAWSEGELYGYTF
cdr3_nt: TGTGCCTGGAGTGAAGGGGAACTCTATGGCTACACCTTC

clone_size: many
j_call: TRBJ2-3
v_call: TRBV3-1
d_call: NA
cdr3_aa: CASSQRLPRDTQYF
cdr3_nt: TGTGCCAGCAGCCAACGACTCCCCCGAGATACGCAGTATTTT

clone_size: NA
j_call: TRBJ2-3
v_call: TRBV28
d_call: NA
cdr3_aa: CASSLRDTRNIDTQYF
cdr3_nt: TGTGCCAGCAGTTTGCGAGACACTAGAAACATAGATACGCAGTATTTT

clone_size: few
j_call: TRBJ2-7
v_call: TRBV5-1
d_call: NA
cdr3_aa: CASSLEYGMSYEQYF
cdr3_nt: TGCGCCAGCAGCTTGGAATACGGAATGTCCTACGAGCAGTACTTC

clone_size: many
j_call: TRBJ1-1
v_call: TRBV28
d_call: TRBD1
cdr3_aa: CASSKPGTGVTEAFF
cdr3_nt: TGTGCCAGCAGTAAACCCGGGACAGGGGTCACTGAAGCTTTCTTT

clone_size: many
j_call: TRBJ2-3
v_call: TRBV2
d_call: NA
cdr3_aa: CASSVRGRGDTQYF
cdr3_nt: TGTGCCAGCAGTGTTCGGGGTAGGGGAGATACGCAGTATTTT

clone_size: few
j_call: TRBJ2-2
v_call: TRBV30
d_call: NA
cdr3_aa: CAWSVGTVTGELFF
cdr3_nt: TGTGCCTGGAGTGTAGGAACGGTCACCGGGGAGCTGTTTTTT

clone_size: NA
j_call: TRBJ2-3
v_call: TRBV5-1
d_call: NA
cdr3_aa: CASSVAGEYDTQYF
cdr3_nt: TGTGCCAGCAGCGTAGCAGGAGAGTACGATACGCAGTATTTT

clone_size: NA
j_call: TRBJ1-5
v_call: TRBV20-1
d_call: TRBD1
cdr3_aa: CSASLTHWTGVGNQPQHF
cdr3_nt: TGCAGTGCTTCCCTTACCCACTGGACAGGGGTTGGTAATCAGCCCCAGCATTTT

clone_size: many
j_call: TRBJ2-1
v_call: TRBV11-2
d_call: NA
cdr3_aa: CASKSSGTYNEQFF
cdr3_nt: TGTGCCAGCAAGTCGAGTGGGACCTACAATGAGCAGTTCTTC

clone_size: few
j_call: TRBJ2-6
v_call: TRBV6-9
d_call: NA
cdr3_aa: CASSSPGDGANVLTF
cdr3_nt: TGTGCCAGCAGTTCCCCGGGGGATGGGGCCAACGTCCTGACTTTC

clone_size: many
j_call: TRBJ1-4
v_call: TRBV27
d_call: NA
cdr3_aa: CASSFLGTPNEKLFF
cdr3_nt: TGTGCCAGCAGTTTCTTGGGGACACCTAATGAAAAACTGTTTTTT

clone_size: NA
j_call: TRBJ2-7
v_call: TRBV7-2
d_call: NA
cdr3_aa: CASSLRHSENYEQYF
cdr3_nt: TGTGCCAGCAGCTTAAGACACTCGGAAAACTACGAGCAGTACTTC

clone_size: many
j_call: TRBJ1-5
v_call: TRBV20-1
d_call: NA
cdr3_aa: CSAEGDQPQHF
cdr3_nt: TGCAGTGCTGAAGGAGACCAGCCCCAGCATTTT